This T cell receptor beta chain emerged from a study of T cell responses to AZD1222 COVID-19 vaccine. Study-wide points: Distributed over spike, vaccine-associated CD4 TCRs predominated at 160-218 and 743-854.

J was trimmed by 6 bases and V by 3 bases; bases with no gene match: 6. The germline CDR1 and CDR2 sequences are KGHSH and LQKENI. The CDR3 consists of 15 residues. About this clone itself: What it recognizes is unknown.

Profiled with immunoSEQ multiplex PCR; TCRdb holds only in-frame clones, not every one. The table records about 96,000 clones, approximately 87% of them present only once. The TCR comes from an adult in good health. Specimen: peripheral blood, collected on day 0 of AZD1222 vaccination. The genes are TRBV18 and TRBJ2-1, with 9 bases fitting TRBD2. CDR3 region: CASSPGLAEFNEQFF. In nucleotides, the CDR3 is TGTGCCAGCTCACCGGGACTAGCTGAGTTCAATGAGCAGTTCTTC.